This T cell receptor (beta chain) is drawn from a study of T cell repertoires in cytomegalovirus infection. In the study overall: Through public TCR beta signatures, both CMV infection and matching HLA type were indicated.

MiXCR was run by TCRdb on the reads, yielding one entry per CDR3 protein. The table shows hundreds of thousands of distinct CDR3 sequences, with 15% to 20% occurring only once. V was pared by 4 bases and J by 5 bases, with 8 bases between. The CDR3 extends over 13 amino acids. From germline, CDR1 is MGHDK and CDR2 SYGVNS. This clonotype originated in a human donor in good health (CMV status not recorded). Some clones in this sample may be carry-over from other donors' samples. The V and J genes are TRBV25-1 and TRBJ1-4; D is undetermined. Sample: PBMCs. For the CDR3, the DNA is TGTGCCAGCAGTGGTGGAGGAAATGAAAAACTGTTTTTT. It translates to CASSGGGNEKLFF.